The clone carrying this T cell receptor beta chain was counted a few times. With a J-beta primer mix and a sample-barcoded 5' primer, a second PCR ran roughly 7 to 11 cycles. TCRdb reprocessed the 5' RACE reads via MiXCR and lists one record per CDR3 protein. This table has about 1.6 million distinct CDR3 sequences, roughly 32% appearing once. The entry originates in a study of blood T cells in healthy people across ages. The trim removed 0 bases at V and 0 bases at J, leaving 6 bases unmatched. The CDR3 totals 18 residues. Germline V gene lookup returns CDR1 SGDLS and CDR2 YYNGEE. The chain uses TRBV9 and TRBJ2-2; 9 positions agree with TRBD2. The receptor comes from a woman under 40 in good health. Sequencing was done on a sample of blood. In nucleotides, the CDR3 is TGTGCCAGCAGCGTAGGTCTAGCGGGGACTACGAACACCGGGGAGCTGTTTTTT. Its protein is CASSVGLAGTTNTGELFF.